The 7 T cell receptor beta chains reported below all come from one sample, sequenced in a study of preoperative IRX-2 immunotherapy in early breast cancer. The method was immunoSEQ multiplex PCR; TCRdb's version includes in-frame clones alone and lacks a portion of them. The table lists approximately 26,000 clones, roughly four fifths of them singletons. Treatment denoted: preoperative locoregional IRX-2 cytokine immunotherapy. Sequencing was performed on lymph node tissue, taken after IRX-2 immunotherapy. The receptor set was obtained from a human donor with breast cancer.

V is TRBV11-3 and J is TRBJ2-5; D ambiguous. CDR1 SGHNT and CDR2 YENEEA come from the germline V gene. Trimming took 5 bases from V and 5 from J, leaving 21 bases between them. The CDR3 is 16 residues long. Here the CDR3 DNA reads TGTGCCAGCAGCCTCCCAATGTTGGGATATGGGGAGACCCAGTACTTC. Protein product: CASSLPMLGYGETQYF.

Concerning this clone: Its ends do not fully match the called genes, so a read error is possible. The chain couples TRBV7-1 to TRBJ2-7; D perhaps matches TRBD1 (5 bases). Being an ORF, TRBV7-1 has a function that is uncertain. The CDR3 loop spans 15 amino acids. In DNA, the CDR3 is TGTGCCAGCAGCGCACGACAGTCTGGCTCCTACGAGCAGTATTTC. Residues: CASSARQSGSYEQYF.

This clone was observed a handful of times. The rearrangement uses TRBV25-1 and TRBJ1-1, with D unresolved. The V end lost 6 bases, the J end lost 7 bases, and 18 bases lay between the germline ends. The CDR3 loop spans 14 amino acids. Germline CDR1 MGHDK, CDR2 SYGVNS. As DNA, the CDR3 is TGTGCCAGCAGAATGTACCATGGTCCCAATGAAGCTTTCTTT. This codes for CASRMYHGPNEAFF.

The chain uses TRBV12-2 and TRBJ1-1. TRBV12-2 represents a pseudogene. CDR3 size: 16 residues. The CDR3 protein is CASRFRQPGLNTEAFF. CDR3 sequence (DNA): TGTGCAAGTCGCTTCCGCCAACCGGGGCTGAACACTGAAGCTTTCTTT.

The chain carries TRBV11-3 and TRBJ2-6; no clear D. V was shortened by 8 bases and J by 1 base, with 9 bases between the two germline ends. This CDR3 comprises 14 residues. Germline assignment: CDR1 SGHNT and CDR2 YENEEA. This CDR3 is CASGSVSGANVLTF. The DNA of the CDR3 is TGTGCCAGCGGTTCGGTTTCTGGGGCCAACGTCCTGACTTTC. Full variable domain (outside the CDR3, taken from reference TRBV11-3 and TRBJ2-6): EAGVVQSPRYKIIEKKQPVAFWCNPISGHNTLYWYLQNLGQGPELLIRYENEEAVDDSQLPKDRFSAERLKGVDSTLKIQPAELGDSAVYLCASGSVSGANVLTFGAGSRLTVL.

The V and J genes are TRBV28 and TRBJ2-3, with TRBD2 matching 10 bases. With 2 bases clipped from V and 3 bases from J, the junction kept 8 bases outside the gene matches. CDR3 length: 17 residues. Germline V lookup: CDR1 MDHEN, CDR2 SYDVKM. The CDR3 sequence is CASSLGSTSGITDTQYF. The CDR3 nucleotides are TGTGCCAGCAGTTTAGGCTCTACTAGCGGGATAACAGATACGCAGTATTTT.

In this sample, this clone turned up a few times. The chain recombines TRBV19 with TRBJ2-2; the match to TRBD2 covers 8 bases. Looked up from germline, CDR1 is LNHDA and CDR2 is SQIVND (reference sequence). The length of the CDR3 is 14 residues. V trimming: 6 bases; J trimming: 6 bases; junction bases outside the gene matches: 6. CDR3 region: CASRDSGTAGELFF. CDR3 DNA sequence: TGTGCCAGTAGGGATAGCGGGACGGCCGGGGAGCTGTTTTTT.